The 10 T cell receptor beta chains below were found in one sample sequenced in a study of T cells in Graves' hyperthyroidism and ophthalmopathy. Template material for amplifying TCR beta CDR3 regions consisted of RNA transcripts. The HTBI primer set was used in a first-round RT-PCR of the TCR CDR3. TCRdb fed the multiplex PCR reads into MiXCR, producing one record per CDR3 protein. The sample includes more than 500,000 distinct CDR3 sequences, roughly 45% of them seen just once. Sequencing was performed on peripheral blood or thyroid tissue (not recorded which). These receptors were obtained from an adult woman with Graves' disease, either hyperthyroidism or ophthalmopathy (not recorded which).

This sequence joins TRBV7-8 and TRBJ2-7; TRBD1 might be the D (6 bases). Germline CDR1 and CDR2: SGHVS and FQNEAQ. The CDR3 length is 15 residues. The V and J ends lost 5 bases and 4 bases respectively, with 18 bases between them. Here the CDR3 reads CASSQGIGGGYEQYF. The CDR3 DNA is TGTGCCAGCAGCCAAGGTATAGGGGGTGGTTACGAGCAGTACTTC.

This clonotype has at least ten counts. V gene TRBV7-8 combines with J gene TRBJ1-2; D uncertain. Trimming left V 1 base short and J 6 bases short, with 12 bases between. Germline CDR1 is SGHVS and CDR2 is FQNEAQ. This CDR3 is 14 amino acids long. The CDR3 loop is CASSLVSGVHGYTF. In DNA, the CDR3 is TGTGCCAGCAGCTTAGTATCAGGAGTCCATGGCTACACCTTC.

This clonotype occurred a few times. V usage is TRBV10-3 and J usage is TRBJ1-6, with D possibly being TRBD1 (5 bases). The V and J ends lost 0 bases and 7 bases respectively, with 10 bases between them. The length of the CDR3 is 15 residues. From germline, CDR1 is ENHRY and CDR2 SYGVKD. CDR3 in DNA: TGTGCCATCAGTGAGTCACGGGGCAGGAATTCACCCCTCCACTTT. Its translation: CAISESRGRNSPLHF.

At least ten counts were recorded for this clonotype. This chain uses TRBV29-1 with TRBJ2-7, with D possibly being TRBD1 (5 bases). The CDR3 totals 12 residues. Deletions cut 7 bases from V and 3 bases from J, with 13 bases between. Germline-derived CDR1 and CDR2 are SQVTM and ANQGSEA. The CDR3 DNA reads as TGCAGCGCCCAAGGACAAGTCTACGAGCAGTACTTC. It translates to CSAQGQVYEQYF.

CDR3 sequence reads: CASSSAGGGQETQYF. The DNA for the CDR3 is TGTGCCAGCAGCTCAGCTGGAGGGGGCCAAGAGACCCAGTACTTC. The V gene is TRBV7-3, the J gene TRBJ2-5, with D perhaps matching TRBD1 or TRBD2 (6 bases each). The CDR3 has 15 residues. Germline CDR1 and CDR2: SGHTA and FQGTGA. V was shortened by 4 bases and J by 1 base, with 13 bases between the two germline ends.

This clonotype was recorded many times. The chain combines TRBV28 with TRBJ1-5; 8 nucleotides agree with TRBD1. The ends lost 4 bases at V and 5 bases at J; junction bases unmatched: 4. CDR1 and CDR2 (germline): MDHEN, SYDVKM. The CDR3 is 14 residues long. CDR3 bases: TGTGCCAGCAGTTCGACAGGGGTCTATCAGCCCCAGCATTTT. Protein: CASSSTGVYQPQHF.

V is TRBV7-8 and J is TRBJ2-7; possibly TRBD1 for D (5 bases). Germline values: CDR1 SGHVS, CDR2 FQNEAQ. V was cut by 3 bases and J by 6 bases, with 18 bases left in between. The CDR3 loop spans 15 amino acids. The CDR3 reads CASSFPLSNQGEQYF. Here the CDR3 DNA reads TGTGCCAGCAGCTTTCCGCTGTCGAACCAGGGCGAGCAGTACTTC.

The J gene is TRBJ2-5, the V gene TRBV12-3 or TRBV12-4, with 12 bases aligning to TRBD2. After removal of 7 bases from V and 5 bases from J, the junction contained 8 bases not matched to a gene. The CDR3 runs 15 residues. The CDR3 loop is CASTLAGGPLETQYF. The CDR3 region has the DNA TGTGCCAGCACCCTAGCGGGAGGGCCGTTGGAGACCCAGTACTTC.

The table lists this clonotype with many counts. V usage is TRBV2 and J usage is TRBJ2-7; a weak D match, TRBD2 (5 bases). The CDR3 is 14 residues long. Germline assignment: CDR1 SNHLY and CDR2 FYNNEI. V was cut by 5 bases and J by 0 bases, with 11 bases left in between. The CDR3 region is CASSPNGISYEQYF. As DNA, the CDR3 is TGTGCCAGCAGTCCCAACGGGATCTCCTACGAGCAGTACTTC.

The chain couples TRBV2 to TRBJ1-1; maybe TRBD1 (5 bases). The CDR3 is made up of 12 amino acids. CDR1 and CDR2 (germline): SNHLY, FYNNEI. CDR3 nucleotide sequence: TGTGCTACCAGACAGCAGAACACTGAAGCTTTCTTT. Translation gives CATRQQNTEAFF. Filled out from reference TRBV2 and TRBJ1-1, the complete variable domain reads EPEVTQTPSHQVTQMGQEVILRCVPISNHLYFYWYRQILGQKVEFLVSFYNNEISEKSEIFDDQFSVERPDGSNFTLKIRSTKLEDSAMYFCATRQQNTEAFFGQGTRLTVV.